Below, 16 T cell receptor beta chains from the same sample are listed, as sequenced in a study of blood T cell repertoires in COVID-19 (TCRdb year 2020). The library was obtained by the immunoSEQ multiplex PCR assay. In its TCRdb copy, this immuneACCESS table keeps in-frame sequences only and misses some clones. Where compared with another copy, unresolved V genes explain less than half of these, and the others have no known cause. The sample table holds 200,000 to 300,000 clones, of which 88% were seen once. The ten largest clones add up to 0.65% to 0.95% of the sample. Sequencing was done on a sample of peripheral blood. These receptors were obtained from a woman aged 25-40 years with acute or convalescent COVID-19.

The chain employs TRBV7-9 and TRBJ2-5; D call uncertain. The CDR3 length is 13 residues. V was trimmed by 5 bases and J by 4 bases, leaving 11 bases between them. Per the germline V gene, CDR1 is SEHNR and CDR2 is FQNEAQ (reference sequence). The CDR3 sequence: CASSDTSTETQYF. CDR3 coding DNA: TGTGCCAGCAGCGACACATCAACAGAGACCCAGTACTTC.

V and J are TRBV2 and TRBJ2-3, with D uncertain. The V gene's germline CDR1 is SNHLY and CDR2 FYNNEI. The CDR3 runs 15 residues. V gave up 3 bases and J gave up 2 bases, with 12 bases separating them. The CDR3 here is CASSDPSEVTDTQYF. The CDR3 nucleotides read TGTGCCAGCAGTGATCCCAGCGAGGTCACAGATACGCAGTATTTT.

The chain employs TRBV5-1 and TRBJ2-6; 7 bases are a match to TRBD1. The V segment lost 2 bases and the J segment 0 bases; nucleotides outside the gene matches: 8. The CDR3 is 18 residues long. Germline V gene lookup returns CDR1 SGHRS and CDR2 YFSETQ. The CDR3 sequence: CASSFARTGPSGANVLTF. CDR3 nucleotides: TGCGCCAGCAGCTTCGCCCGGACAGGTCCCTCTGGGGCCAACGTCCTGACTTTC. The full variable domain, its missing parts supplied by reference TRBV5-1 and TRBJ2-6, is KAGVTQTPRYLIKTRGQQVTLSCSPISGHRSVSWYQQTPGQGLQFLFEYFSETQRNKGNFPGRFSGRQFSNSRSEMNVSTLELGDSALYLCASSFARTGPSGANVLTFGAGSRLTVL.

This clone was detected only a few times. This chain uses TRBV7-2 with TRBJ2-7; 8 positions match TRBD1. V shed 5 bases, J shed 0 bases, and the junction held 6 bases outside the gene matches. CDR3 length: 15 residues. Germline assignment: CDR1 SGHTA and CDR2 FQGNSA. CDR3 DNA: TGTGCCAGCAGCCCAGACAGGGGATACTCCTACGAGCAGTACTTC. Translating it yields CASSPDRGYSYEQYF.

Concerning this clone itself: Other DNA sequences in the same sample also yield this CDR3. The V call is TRBV5-1, the J call TRBJ1-2; 7 bases fit TRBD1. This CDR3 spans 13 amino acids. V shed 3 bases and J 5 bases; nucleotides not matched to a gene: 4. Germline assignment: CDR1 SGHRS and CDR2 YFSETQ. CDR3 amino acids: CASSSGTVYGYTF. The CDR3 nucleotides read TGCGCCAGCAGCTCTGGGACAGTTTATGGCTACACCTTC.

The CDR3 coding sequence is TGTGCCACCAGCGAGGACAGTCCCCCCTTAGCGGGAGTGGATGAGCAGTTCTTC. It is translated as CATSEDSPPLAGVDEQFF. The chain recombines TRBV24-1 with TRBJ2-1, with 9 bases fitting TRBD2. The CDR3 contains 18 residues. Unmatched junction bases numbered 20, after V lost 7 bases and J lost 8 bases. Germline V gene data show CDR1 as KGHDR and CDR2 as SFDVKD.

V gene TRBV15 combines with J gene TRBJ2-7, with 14 bases aligning to TRBD2. The V and J ends lost 0 bases and 2 bases, in that order; junction bases with no gene match: 15. The CDR3 contains 21 residues. Looked up from germline, CDR1 is LNHNV and CDR2 is YYDKDF (reference sequence). This chain's CDR3 is CATSRDRPPGLAGAGAYEQYF. Here the CDR3 DNA reads TGTGCCACCAGCAGAGATCGCCCGCCGGGACTAGCGGGAGCAGGGGCCTACGAGCAGTACTTC.

The rearrangement joins TRBV4-3 to TRBJ2-1; D gene unclear. CDR1 and CDR2 (germline): LGHNA, YSLEER. V was shortened by 0 bases and J by 3 bases, with 9 bases between the two germline ends. CDR3 length equals 15 residues. This chain's CDR3 is CASSQDVSDYNEQFF. In DNA form, the CDR3 reads TGCGCCAGCAGCCAAGATGTGTCAGACTACAATGAGCAGTTCTTC.

The J gene is TRBJ2-7, the V gene TRBV19; 8 nucleotides align to TRBD1. The CDR3 sequence is 15 residues long. Germline-derived CDR1 and CDR2 are LNHDA and SQIVND (reference sequence). V shed 3 bases, J shed 2 bases, and the junction held 6 bases outside the gene matches. The CDR3 spells CASSIRDRSAYEQYF. CDR3 coding DNA: TGTGCCAGTAGTATTCGGGACAGGTCCGCCTACGAGCAGTACTTC.

The chain uses TRBV7-8 and TRBJ2-3; unclear D gene. CDR3 length equals 16 residues. Germline V gene data show CDR1 as SGHVS and CDR2 as FQNEAQ. With 1 base removed from V and 0 bases from J, the gap between germline ends came to 11 bases. The CDR3 coding sequence is TGTGCCAGCAGCTTAGTACTAAGCACTAGCACAGATACGCAGTATTTT. It yields the protein CASSLVLSTSTDTQYF.

The chain has TRBV6-2 or TRBV6-3 and TRBJ2-1, with 8 bases identical to TRBD2. V dropped 7 bases and J dropped 6; count of bases not matched to a gene: 8. This CDR3 has 14 residues. Germline values: CDR1 MNHEY, CDR2 SVGEGT. Written as DNA, the CDR3 is TGTGCCAGCACCCCAGGGGCGGGAGGCAATGAGCAGTTCTTC. This encodes CASTPGAGGNEQFF.

Only one count was recorded for this clone. The chain combines TRBV3-1 (or the pseudogene TRBV3-2) with TRBJ1-4, with TRBD1 matching over 8 bases. Per germline, CDR1 LGHDT and CDR2 YNNKEL (reference sequence). The ends lost 2 bases at V and 10 bases at J; junction bases unmatched: 6. This CDR3 has 14 residues. In DNA, the CDR3 is TGTGCCAGCAGCCAACGGACAGGGAAAGTAAAACTGTTTTTT. Translation gives CASSQRTGKVKLFF.

The V gene is TRBV5-1, the J gene TRBJ2-5; TRBD2 matches at 9 bases. The CDR3 totals 16 residues. CDR1 is SGHRS, CDR2 YFSETQ, per germline. The trim removed 0 bases at V and 5 bases at J, leaving 8 bases unmatched. The CDR3 sequence: CASSLASGRFGETQYF. As DNA, the CDR3 is TGCGCCAGCAGCTTGGCCAGCGGGAGGTTCGGTGAGACCCAGTACTTC.

This rearrangement joins TRBV19 to TRBJ2-1; 7 bases agree with TRBD1. The J segment lost 4 bases and the V segment lost 9 bases, leaving 9 bases of the junction unmatched. Per the germline V gene, CDR1 is LNHDA and CDR2 is SQIVND (reference sequence). There are 14 residues in the CDR3. CDR3 nucleotides: TGTGCCAGCCAGGGGGAAAGTGATTACAATGAGCAGTTCTTC. Translating it yields CASQGESDYNEQFF.

V and J are TRBV10-3 and TRBJ2-1; no firm D call. This CDR3 is 12 amino acids long. Trimming cost V 5 bases and J 8 bases, with 10 bases left between them. Germline values: CDR1 ENHRY, CDR2 SYGVKD. DNA of the CDR3: TGTGCCATCAGTAGCCCATCGTATGAGCAGTTCTTC. Translated, it gives CAISSPSYEQFF.

This rearrangement joins TRBV20-1 to TRBJ1-5; D unclear. Germline CDR1 is DFQATT and CDR2 is SNEGSKA (reference sequence). With 3 bases removed from V and 2 bases from J, the gap between germline ends came to 8 bases. The CDR3 spans 13 residues. In nucleotides, the CDR3 is TGCAGTGCTAGTTCGCAGGGCAATCAGCCCCAGCATTTT. Its protein is CSASSQGNQPQHF.